This TCR beta chain was captured in a study of human T cells and chemical hapten exposure. Ten or more counts support this clonotype. A single record per CDR3 protein comes from TCRdb applying MiXCR to the RACE reads. In the table there are 45,000 or so distinct CDR3 sequences, 4.4% of which are singletons. Indicated time point: healthy volunteer bleed at 2 weeks. From whole blood left unfractionated, total RNA was extracted. V lost 2 bases, J lost 3 bases, and 11 bases lay in between. Germline CDR1 MNHEY, CDR2 SMNVEV (reference sequence). The CDR3 has 15 residues. Sequencing used whole blood. The sequence was collected from a human donor in good health. Some clones in this sample may be carry-over from other donors' samples. The chain joins TRBV27 to TRBJ1-5; a possible D gene is TRBD1 (5 bases). CDR3 coding DNA: TGTGCCAGCAGTTTAGGGGGGTCTTTCAATCAGCCCCAGCATTTT. Translating it yields CASSLGGSFNQPQHF.